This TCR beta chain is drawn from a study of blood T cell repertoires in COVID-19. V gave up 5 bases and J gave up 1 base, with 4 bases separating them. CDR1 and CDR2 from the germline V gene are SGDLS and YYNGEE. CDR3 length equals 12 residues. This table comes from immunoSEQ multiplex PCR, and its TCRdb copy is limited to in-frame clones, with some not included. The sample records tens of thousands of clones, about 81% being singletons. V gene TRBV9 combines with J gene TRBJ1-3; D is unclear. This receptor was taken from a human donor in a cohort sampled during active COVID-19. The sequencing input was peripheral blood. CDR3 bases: TGTGCCAGCAGGGCTTCTGGAAACACCATATATTTT. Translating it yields CASRASGNTIYF.